The subject of this entry is one T cell receptor (beta chain). The table came from immunoSEQ multiplex PCR; TCRdb's copy has only in-frame clones and leaves some out. The sample includes approximately 940,000 clones, 76% seen only once; the top ten take over 1.3%. Germline V gives CDR1 SGHTA, CDR2 FQGNSA. This CDR3 is 13 amino acids long. V lost 3 bases to trimming and J lost 10 bases, with 13 bases between them. The data belong to a study of shared clonotypes between healthy human individuals. The origin of this receptor is a man aged 18 to 30 in good health. The rearrangement links TRBV7-2 to TRBJ2-1; either TRBD1 or TRBD2 may fit D (5 bases each). The specimen was memory CD4+ T cells sorted from blood. Subset described: CD45RA-negative fraction. The CDR3 loop is CASSFPGPGEQFF. The CDR3, as DNA: TGTGCCAGCAGCTTCCCGGGACCAGGGGAGCAGTTCTTC.